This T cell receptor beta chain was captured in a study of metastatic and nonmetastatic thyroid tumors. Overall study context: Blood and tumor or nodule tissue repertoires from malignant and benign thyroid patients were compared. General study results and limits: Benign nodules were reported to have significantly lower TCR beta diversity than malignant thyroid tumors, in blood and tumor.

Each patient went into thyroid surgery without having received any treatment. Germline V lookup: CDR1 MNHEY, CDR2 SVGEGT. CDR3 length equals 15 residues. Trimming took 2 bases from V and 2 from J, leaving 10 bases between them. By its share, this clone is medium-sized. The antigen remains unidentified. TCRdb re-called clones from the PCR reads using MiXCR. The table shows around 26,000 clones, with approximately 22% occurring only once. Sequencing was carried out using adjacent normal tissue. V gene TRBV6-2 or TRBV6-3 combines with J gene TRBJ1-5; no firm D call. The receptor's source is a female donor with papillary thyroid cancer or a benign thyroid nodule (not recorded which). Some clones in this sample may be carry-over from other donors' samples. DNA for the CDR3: TGTGCCAGCAGTTACCTGTCTGGGGGCAATCAGCCCCAGCATTTT. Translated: CASSYLSGGNQPQHF.